One T cell receptor (beta chain) is described in this entry. From germline, CDR1 is SGDLS and CDR2 YYNGEE. V lost 3 bases to trimming and J lost 2 bases, with 5 bases between them. The CDR3 totals 12 residues. Measured with immunoSEQ multiplex PCR; TCRdb has only the in-frame clones, and not every one. The sample records 100,000 or so clones, roughly 96% being singletons. This entry is derived from a study of technical replicates of blood from a handful of donors. The TCR originated in a human donor in good health. The sample consisted of T cells isolated from PBMCs. This chain joins TRBV9 and TRBJ1-2; D remains ambiguous. CDR3 sequence: CASSGGNYGYTF. CDR3 DNA: TGTGCCAGCAGCGGCGGGAACTATGGCTACACCTTC.